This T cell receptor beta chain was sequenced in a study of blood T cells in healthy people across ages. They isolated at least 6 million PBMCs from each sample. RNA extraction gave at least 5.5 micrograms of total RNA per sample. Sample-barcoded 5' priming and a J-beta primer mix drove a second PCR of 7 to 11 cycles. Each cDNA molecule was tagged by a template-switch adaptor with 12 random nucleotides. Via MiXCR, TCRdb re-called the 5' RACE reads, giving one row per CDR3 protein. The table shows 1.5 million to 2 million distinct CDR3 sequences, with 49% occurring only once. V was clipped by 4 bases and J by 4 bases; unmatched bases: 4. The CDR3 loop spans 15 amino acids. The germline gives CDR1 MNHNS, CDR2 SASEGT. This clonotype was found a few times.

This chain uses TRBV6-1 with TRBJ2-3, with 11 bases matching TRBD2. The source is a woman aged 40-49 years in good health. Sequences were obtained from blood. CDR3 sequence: CASSGRSGGADTQYF. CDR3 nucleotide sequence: TGTGCCAGCAGTGGTCGTAGCGGGGGGGCAGATACGCAGTATTTT.